This T cell receptor beta chain came from a study of T cell responses to AZD1222 COVID-19 vaccine. To note about this clone: Its target is unknown.

This CDR3 has 11 residues. V gave up 6 bases and J gave up 2 bases, with 8 bases separating them. Germline values: CDR1 DFQATT, CDR2 SNEGSKA (reference sequence). Profiled with immunoSEQ multiplex PCR; TCRdb holds only in-frame clones, not every one. The sample lists 100,000 or so clones; about 86% were seen once. Study-wide results and limits: Regions left unmutated in variants are reportedly the target of nearly half of spike-specific TCRs.

The material sequenced was peripheral blood, taken on day 0 of AZD1222 vaccination. The TCR was taken from an adult in good health. The chain has TRBV20-1 and TRBJ2-7, with D unclear. The CDR3 loop is CSARPTYEQYF. The DNA for the CDR3 is TGCAGTGCCAGACCTACCTACGAGCAGTACTTC.